Listed below are T cell receptor beta chains from one sample, sequenced in a study of cytomegalovirus exposure and HLA in healthy donors. Clones were read by immunoSEQ multiplex PCR, and TCRdb kept only the in-frame ones, dropping some. Here the sample spans about 130,000 clones, about two thirds being singletons. The sample consisted of PBMCs. Receptors originate from a man aged 45-65 years in good health and CMV-seropositive. Each CDR3 is given with its conserved first and last residue. A D gene is named only where the DNA matches it firmly. Some rows mark clone size as missing; the rest say once, few, many or name a class of expanded clone.

j_call d_call clone_size v_call cdr3_aa cdr3_nt
TRBJ2-7 - few TRBV5-1 CASSIQGSHYDEQYF TGCGCCAGCAGCATACAGGGATCCCACTACGACGAGCAGTACTTC
TRBJ1-5 - - TRBV2 CASNRGQGNQPQHF TGTGCCAGCAACCGTGGGCAGGGGAATCAGCCCCAGCATTTT
TRBJ2-7 - - TRBV13 CASSLTGPAYEQYF TGTGCCAGCAGCTTAACAGGGCCCGCCTACGAGCAGTACTTC
TRBJ2-3 - - TRBV29-1 CSVPPGAQRDTDTQYF TGCAGCGTCCCGCCGGGAGCCCAAAGGGACACAGATACGCAGTATTTT
TRBJ2-7 - - TRBV11-2 CASSFTSPGLSYEQYF TGTGCCAGCAGCTTCACTAGTCCGGGACTCTCCTACGAGCAGTACTTC
TRBJ2-2 TRBD1 - TRBV7-9 CASRPGTGNTGELFF TGTGCCAGCAGGCCCGGGACAGGAAACACCGGGGAGCTGTTTTTT
TRBJ1-1 - - TRBV29-1 CSVVGDNRDTEAFF TGCAGCGTTGTAGGGGACAACAGGGACACTGAAGCTTTCTTT
TRBJ1-3 - once TRBV9 CASSRLDSAGNTIYF TGTGCCAGCAGTCGTCTTGACAGCGCTGGAAACACCATATATTTT
TRBJ2-7 - - TRBV18 CASSPFRVGENAEQYF TGTGCCAGCTCCCCCTTCCGCGTGGGAGAGAACGCCGAGCAGTACTTC
TRBJ1-2 - once TRBV6-6 CASSYGRGAGGYTF TGTGCCAGCAGTTACGGCCGGGGGGCGGGTGGCTACACCTTC
TRBJ1-6 TRBD1 - TRBV4-3 CASSQDIRTGWTYNSPLHF TGCGCCAGCAGCCAAGATATCCGGACAGGGTGGACCTATAATTCACCCCTCCACTTT
TRBJ2-7 TRBD1 - TRBV7-3 CASSLSGTGGYEQYF TGTGCCAGCAGCTTAAGCGGGACAGGGGGCTACGAGCAGTACTTC
TRBJ2-5 - - TRBV6-1 CASSDGGGRETQYF TGTGCCAGCAGTGATGGCGGGGGCCGAGAGACCCAGTACTTC
TRBJ2-1 TRBD1 - TRBV18 CASSLGTGVVNEQFF TGTGCCAGCTCACTCGGGACAGGGGTCGTCAATGAGCAGTTCTTC
TRBJ1-2 - few TRBV5-6 CASRPAARESNYGYTF TGTGCCAGCAGACCCGCCGCACGGGAGTCTAACTATGGCTACACCTTC
TRBJ2-3 TRBD2 - TRBV5-4 CASRSREGRDTQYF TGTGCCAGCAGATCGCGGGAGGGCCGTGATACGCAGTATTTT
TRBJ2-7 - - TRBV20-1 CSAAGAYEQYF TGCAGTGCTGCTGGGGCTTACGAGCAGTACTTC
TRBJ2-3 - - TRBV11-3 CASSLGGTDTQYF TGTGCCAGCAGCTTAGGCGGCACAGATACGCAGTATTTT
TRBJ1-2 - - TRBV6-5 CASTRRRPGYGYTF TGTGCCAGCACCCGACGGCGCCCCGGGTATGGCTACACCTTC
TRBJ2-2 TRBD1 few TRBV5-4 CASSRTGADGELFF TGTGCCAGCAGCCGGACAGGGGCCGACGGGGAGCTGTTTTTT
TRBJ2-7 - - TRBV6-1 CASSAQKSYEQYF TGTGCCAGCAGTGCCCAGAAATCCTACGAGCAGTACTTC
TRBJ2-7 TRBD1 - TRBV29-1 CSVAWDRGSYEQYF TGCAGCGTTGCTTGGGACAGGGGGTCCTACGAGCAGTACTTC
TRBJ1-2 - - TRBV2 CASLFLAANNYGYTF TGTGCCAGCTTGTTTCTGGCCGCCAATAACTATGGCTACACCTTC
TRBJ2-7 - - TRBV5-6 CASSLLGDYEQYF TGTGCCAGCAGCTTGCTCGGGGACTACGAGCAGTACTTC
TRBJ1-5 TRBD1 once TRBV4-1 CASSQEGAVSPQPQHF TGCGCCAGCAGTCAAGAGGGGGCGGTGAGTCCTCAGCCCCAGCATTTT
TRBJ1-2 - - TRBV6-5 CASSYSRGNYGYTF TGTGCCAGCAGTTACTCTCGGGGGAACTATGGCTACACCTTC
TRBJ2-7 - few TRBV5-1 CASSLEALYNEQYF TGCGCCAGCAGCTTAGAAGCGTTGTACAACGAGCAGTACTTC
TRBJ2-6 - - TRBV19 CASNPRRAMSGANVLTF TGTGCCAGTAACCCCCGGCGGGCCATGTCTGGGGCCAACGTCCTGACTTTC
TRBJ1-1 TRBD1 - TRBV5-4 CASSPGTGGTEAFF TGTGCCAGCAGCCCTGGGACAGGGGGCACTGAAGCTTTCTTT
TRBJ1-1 TRBD1 - TRBV7-9 CASSPQQGRDTEAFF TGTGCCAGCAGCCCGCAACAGGGGCGGGACACTGAAGCTTTCTTT
TRBJ2-7 - - TRBV29-1 CSVEARGARGEQYF TGCAGCGTTGAAGCGCGGGGCGCAAGGGGCGAGCAGTACTTC
TRBJ2-7 TRBD2 - TRBV10-2 CASSPPGTNRHEQYF TGCGCCAGCAGTCCTCCCGGGACTAATCGTCACGAGCAGTACTTC
TRBJ2-7 TRBD1 once TRBV6-6 CASSPTGGDEQYF TGTGCCAGCAGCCCGACAGGGGGGGACGAGCAGTACTTC
TRBJ2-1 - - TRBV27 CASRYRASYNEQFF TGTGCCAGCAGATACAGGGCGAGTTACAATGAGCAGTTCTTC
TRBJ1-5 - - TRBV21-1 CASGRGGQGLLWGNQPQHF TGTGCCAGCGGGAGAGGGGGACAGGGGCTGCTATGGGGCAATCAGCCCCAGCATTTT
TRBJ2-2 TRBD2 - TRBV25-1 CASSESLAGRTGELFF TGTGCCAGCAGTGAGTCACTAGCGGGGCGGACCGGGGAGCTGTTTTTT
TRBJ2-3 TRBD2 - TRBV19 CASSVLAGADTQYF TGTGCCAGTAGTGTACTAGCGGGAGCGGATACGCAGTATTTT
TRBJ2-7 TRBD2 few TRBV2 CASTDFSGGNDEQYF TGTGCCAGCACCGACTTTAGCGGGGGGAACGACGAGCAGTACTTC
TRBJ1-3 - - TRBV6-6 CASSYSRDFGNTIYF TGTGCCAGCAGTTACAGCAGGGATTTCGGAAACACCATATATTTT
TRBJ2-3 - - TRBV5-4 CASSLGDSGGTDTQYF TGTGCCAGCAGCTTGGGAGATAGCGGAGGCACAGATACGCAGTATTTT
TRBJ1-2 - - TRBV7-9 CASSLGARGYGYTF TGTGCCAGCAGCTTGGGAGCCCGTGGATATGGCTACACCTTC
TRBJ1-2 - once TRBV11-2 CASSSPRRDPYGFAF TGTGCCAGCAGCTCTCCGAGGAGGGACCCCTATGGCTTTGCCTTC
TRBJ1-5 - - TRBV21-1 CASSKRDRGTDQPQHF TGTGCCAGCAGCAAAAGGGACAGGGGGACAGACCAGCCCCAGCATTTT
TRBJ1-5 - few TRBV7-9 CSSSLAGGGESNQPQHF TGTTCCAGCAGCTTAGCGGGGGGGGGCGAGTCGAATCAGCCCCAGCATTTT
TRBJ1-1 - - TRBV6-6 CASSYAQGTEAFF TGTGCCAGCAGTTACGCACAGGGCACTGAAGCTTTCTTT
TRBJ1-1 TRBD1 - TRBV7-9 CASSYDRARTEAFF TGTGCCAGCAGCTACGACAGGGCGCGCACTGAAGCTTTCTTT
TRBJ1-6 - - TRBV4-1 CASSQEERSKNSPLHF TGCGCCAGCAGCCAAGAAGAACGGTCGAAGAATTCACCCCTCCACTTT
TRBJ1-2 - - TRBV29-1 CSVEDQGTDGYTF TGCAGCGTTGAAGATCAGGGGACGGATGGCTACACCTTC
TRBJ2-1 - - TRBV9 CASSGRGGGGPYNEQFF TGTGCCAGCAGCGGTCGCGGTGGGGGAGGCCCCTACAATGAGCAGTTCTTC
TRBJ2-7 TRBD1 - TRBV6-5 CASSEGGFGEQYF TGTGCCAGCAGTGAAGGGGGCTTCGGCGAGCAGTACTTC
TRBJ2-2 - few TRBV2 CASSWRGPYTGELFF TGTGCCAGCAGTTGGCGGGGGCCGTACACCGGGGAGCTGTTTTTT
TRBJ2-5 TRBD1 - TRBV19 CASRGTDQETQYF TGTGCCAGTAGAGGGACAGACCAAGAGACCCAGTACTTC
TRBJ1-1 - - TRBV6-4 CASSERQANTEAFF TGTGCCAGCAGTGAACGGCAGGCTAACACTGAAGCTTTCTTT
TRBJ2-7 TRBD1 - TRBV4-2 CASSQRDSAYEQYF TGTGCCAGCAGCCAACGGGACAGCGCCTACGAGCAGTACTTC
TRBJ2-2 TRBD2 - TRBV2 CASIRERGNTGELFF TGTGCCAGCATACGGGAGCGGGGGAACACCGGGGAGCTGTTTTTT
TRBJ1-1 - - TRBV19 CASSIGGRNTEAFF TGTGCCAGTAGTATAGGTGGGAGGAACACTGAAGCTTTCTTT
TRBJ1-4 - - TRBV13 CASSLGGAGEKLFF TGTGCCAGCAGCTTAGGGGGGGCAGGTGAAAAACTGTTTTTT
TRBJ1-4 - - TRBV15 CATSRDQSTNEKLFF TGTGCCACCAGCAGAGATCAATCAACTAATGAAAAACTGTTTTTT